These 15 T cell receptor beta chains originate from one sample sequenced in a study of T cells in localized non-small cell lung cancer (dated by TCRdb to between 2020 and 2021). Libraries were built with the immunoSEQ multiplex PCR assay. Here the immuneACCESS table is served through TCRdb, limited to in-frame sequences with V and J called. Missing clones are a known gap in these copies; in checked studies unresolved V genes cover under half, and the rest lacks a known reason. For this sample there are tens of thousands of clones; around 90% appear just once. The ten largest clones add up to 20% to 25% of the sample. The material was peripheral blood, obtained before any cancer treatment. The receptors were gathered from a woman aged 35-70 years with stage I squamous cell lung carcinoma.

In this sample, this clone turned up once. The chain employs TRBV5-1 and TRBJ2-1; 14 nucleotides agree with TRBD2. After removal of 4 bases from V and 5 bases from J, the junction contained 8 bases not matched to a gene. Germline CDR1 SGHRS, CDR2 YFSETQ. This CDR3 comprises 17 residues. The CDR3 sequence is CASSLTSGGALNNEQFF. The DNA of the CDR3 is TGCGCCAGCAGCCTGACTAGCGGGGGGGCCTTAAACAATGAGCAGTTCTTC.

The rearrangement links TRBV15 to TRBJ2-7, with a weak D call TRBD2 (5 bases). Germline V CDR1 and CDR2: LNHNV, YYDKDF (reference sequence). The ends were cut back, 4 bases at V and 7 bases at J, with 8 bases in the middle. This CDR3 has 11 amino acids. This CDR3 reads CATSNGLEQYF. The CDR3 coding sequence is TGTGCCACCAGCAATGGACTGGAGCAGTACTTC. The variable domain in full, completed from reference TRBV15 and TRBJ2-7, reads DAMVIQNPRYQVTQFGKPVTLSCSQTLNHNVMYWYQQKSSQAPKLLFHYYDKDFNNEADTPDNFQSRRPNTSFCFLDIRSPGLGDTAMYLCATSNGLEQYFGPGTRLTVT.

The V gene is TRBV27, the J gene TRBJ2-7; 8 nucleotides match TRBD1. The V segment lost 2 bases and the J segment 3 bases; nucleotides outside the gene matches: 6. Looked up from germline, CDR1 is MNHEY and CDR2 is SMNVEV (reference sequence). The CDR3 length is 15 residues. CDR3 bases: TGTGCCAGCAGTTTAGGATCAGGACAGGGCTACGAGCAGTACTTC. This encodes CASSLGSGQGYEQYF.

The chain combines TRBV13 with TRBJ2-7, with a possible D match to TRBD2 (6 bases). V lost 3 bases to trimming and J lost 4 bases, with 10 bases between them. Germline CDR1 and CDR2: PRHDT and FYEKMQ (reference sequence). The CDR3 is 13 amino acids. The CDR3 region has the DNA TGTGCCAGCAGCTTGAACCGGGGGTACGAGCAGTACTTC. Translating gives CASSLNRGYEQYF.

This clone was observed a handful of times. The chain links TRBV10-3 to TRBJ2-7; D may be TRBD1 (5 bases). Trimming removed 4 bases at V and 5 bases at J, with 15 bases between. Germline CDR1 is ENHRY and CDR2 is SYGVKD. The CDR3 consists of 14 residues. CDR3: CAISGVLGADEQYF. In nucleotides, the CDR3 is TGTGCCATCAGTGGCGTTTTAGGGGCGGACGAGCAGTACTTC.

The rearrangement links TRBV29-1 to TRBJ2-7; 10 positions agree with TRBD2. The CDR3 extends over 13 amino acids. Germline-derived CDR1 and CDR2 are SQVTM and ANQGSEA. V trimming: 7 bases; J trimming: 6 bases; junction bases outside the gene matches: 9. The CDR3 region has the DNA TGCAGCGCCAGAGCGGGGGGGCCCCTCGAGCAGTACTTC. Translating it yields CSARAGGPLEQYF.

This chain connects TRBV25-1 to TRBJ1-2; D is undetermined. Germline loops: CDR1 MGHDK, CDR2 SYGVNS. V lost 1 base to trimming and J lost 4 bases, with 13 bases between them. The CDR3 spans 15 residues. CDR3 sequence (DNA): TGTGCCAGCAGTGAATCGGGCTTCTACGTCTATGGCTACACCTTC. It is translated as CASSESGFYVYGYTF.

V is TRBV4-1 and J is TRBJ1-1, with D uncertain. The V end was cut by 0 bases, the J end by 1 base, with 9 bases between. In germline, CDR1 is MGHRA, CDR2 YSYEKL. The CDR3 spans 15 residues. The CDR3 here is CASSQDPRGNTEAFF. DNA of the CDR3: TGCGCCAGCAGCCAAGACCCCCGCGGGAACACTGAAGCTTTCTTT.

This sequence joins TRBV7-3 and TRBJ2-3; D remains ambiguous. CDR1 and CDR2 (germline): SGHTA, FQGTGA. This CDR3 region has 14 residues. Deletions cut 4 bases from V and 5 bases from J, with 13 bases between. In nucleotides, the CDR3 is TGTGCCAGCAGCTCGGGCGGCGCAGGAGATACGCAGTATTTT. This encodes CASSSGGAGDTQYF.

The chain links TRBV7-8 to TRBJ1-1; TRBD1 aligns across 9 bases. CDR3 length equals 14 residues. Trimming took 3 bases from V and 7 from J; bases not matched to a gene: 6. Germline CDR1 reads SGHVS; CDR2 reads FQNEAQ. The CDR3 here is CASSFGTGKGEAFF. The CDR3, as DNA: TGTGCCAGCAGCTTCGGGACAGGGAAAGGTGAAGCTTTCTTT.

Only a few counts were recorded for this clone. The chain carries TRBV19 and TRBJ2-1, with D maybe TRBD2 (5 bases). Germline lookup yields CDR1 LNHDA and CDR2 SQIVND (reference sequence). The CDR3 contains 14 residues. With 4 bases removed from V and 9 bases from J, the gap between germline ends came to 16 bases. CDR3 protein: CASSNLALVAEQFF. The CDR3 nucleotides are TGTGCCAGTAGTAACCTAGCCCTTGTCGCTGAGCAGTTCTTC.

This rearrangement joins TRBV7-8 to TRBJ2-5, with D perhaps TRBD1 or TRBD2 (7 bases each). Germline V lookup: CDR1 SGHVS, CDR2 FQNEAQ. Trimming took off 2 bases at V and 1 base at J, with 17 bases between the two ends. This CDR3 is built from 17 residues. The CDR3 loop reads CASSLNLGRGGQETQYF. The CDR3 region has the DNA TGTGCCAGCAGCTTAAATCTCGGCAGGGGGGGCCAAGAGACCCAGTACTTC.

The chain uses TRBV2 and TRBJ1-5; the D gene is possibly TRBD1 (6 bases). Trimming took 8 bases from V and 2 from J, leaving 13 bases between them. CDR1 SNHLY and CDR2 FYNNEI come from the germline V gene. The CDR3 is made up of 14 amino acids. The CDR3 here is CASSGVMRNQPQHF. CDR3 DNA: TGTGCCAGCTCAGGGGTTATGCGCAATCAGCCCCAGCATTTT.

The chain uses TRBV18 and TRBJ1-3, with D possibly matching TRBD1 (6 bases). Germline CDR1 is KGHSH and CDR2 is LQKENI. V lost 5 bases to trimming and J lost 4 bases, with 9 bases between them. This CDR3 is built from 13 residues. The CDR3 bases are TGTGCCAGCTCAACCGGACAGGGAAACACCATATATTTT. The encoded protein is CASSTGQGNTIYF. The full variable domain, in which reference TRBV18 and TRBJ1-3 provide the parts outside the CDR3, is NAGVMQNPRHLVRRRGQEARLRCSPMKGHSHVYWYRQLPEEGLKFMVYLQKENIIDESGMPKERFSAEFPKEGPSILRIQQVVRGDSAAYFCASSTGQGNTIYFGEGSWLTVV.

The V call is TRBV30, the J call TRBJ2-2; possibly TRBD1 or TRBD2 for D (5 bases each). The CDR3 is 14 residues long. Trimming left V 5 bases short and J 4 bases short, with 14 bases between. Germline loops: CDR1 GTSNPN, CDR2 SVGIG (reference sequence). CDR3 sequence (DNA): TGTGCCTGGGCAAGGGACCGATTCACCGGGGAGCTGTTTTTT. This sequence encodes CAWARDRFTGELFF.